The clone carrying this T cell receptor (beta chain) has only a few counts. The sample is drawn from a study of cytomegalovirus exposure and HLA in healthy donors. Study context: Sequencing of about 179 million T cells in an earlier analysis found 100 million to 140 million unique TCR beta sequences.

PCR was performed using 60 Vbeta and 13 Jbeta primers. The assay was immunoSEQ multiplex PCR, and TCRdb's table has in-frame clones only and misses some. The sample records about 160,000 clones, roughly two thirds being singletons. This sequence originates from a woman in her thirties in good health and CMV-seronegative. Sequencing input: PBMCs.

CDR3 sequence (DNA): TGTGCCAGCAGCTTAGGCGTGGGGCGGGAGACCCAGTACTTC. It specifies CASSLGVGRETQYF. V is TRBV7-6 and J is TRBJ2-5, with a weak D call TRBD1 (5 bases). The CDR3 consists of 14 residues. In germline, CDR1 is SGHVS, CDR2 FNYEAQ. Trimming left V 1 base short and J 5 bases short, with 11 bases between.